The following is a T cell receptor beta chain sequence with its context. RNA transcripts served as the template for amplifying TCR beta CDR3 regions. RT-PCR in the first round (using the HTBI primer set) targeted the TCR CDR3. TCRdb independently ran MiXCR on the multiplex PCR reads; one entry per CDR3 protein. The sample records fewer than 650,000 distinct CDR3 sequences, about 14% being singletons. These data belong to a study of T cells in Graves' hyperthyroidism and ophthalmopathy. The ends lost 5 bases at V and 6 bases at J; junction bases unmatched: 9. This CDR3 has 14 amino acids. The source is a woman aged 40 to 55 with Graves' ophthalmopathy. The sample consisted of blood. The chain joins TRBV12-3 or TRBV12-4 to TRBJ2-7, with 8 bases that match TRBD2. This chain's CDR3 is CASSPTGGPPEQYF. CDR3 nucleotide sequence: TGTGCCAGCAGTCCTACGGGAGGGCCCCCCGAGCAGTACTTC.